This T cell receptor beta chain was obtained from a study of blood T cell repertoires in COVID-19. Study-wide background: Sources were T cells, B-cell-depleted T cells, or PBMCs; the material itself was cDNA or gDNA.

This clone was recorded only once. V was clipped by 1 base and J by 2 bases, with 16 bases between them. CDR1 is SGHTA and CDR2 is FQGNSA in the germline V gene. There are 17 residues in the CDR3. TCRdb's copy holds only in-frame clones and misses some; the assay was immunoSEQ multiplex PCR. Among 110,000 or so clones listed, nearly 90% were seen once. This receptor was taken from a woman in her 70s who had recovered from COVID-19. The rearrangement uses TRBV7-2 and TRBJ2-3; a possible D gene is TRBD2 (7 bases). The specimen sequenced was peripheral blood. This chain's CDR3 is CASSLVGGAGPTDTQYF. In DNA, the CDR3 is TGTGCCAGCAGCTTAGTGGGGGGGGCGGGGCCCACAGATACGCAGTATTTT.